This is a list of T cell receptor beta chains from one sample in a study of T cell responses to AZD1222 COVID-19 vaccine. Sequenced by immunoSEQ multiplex PCR; TCRdb stores in-frame clones only, minus some. The repertoire has some 200,000 clones, under 95% of them found once; the top ten carry 0.75% to 1%. The sequencing used peripheral blood, collected on day 0 of AZD1222 vaccination. These receptors were taken from an adult in good health. Both conserved end residues are part of each CDR3. The order of the fields is CDR3 protein, CDR3 DNA, J gene, D gene, V gene, clone size. The D gene is left open where the match is weak. Part of the rows lack a size; the others show once, few, many or a class for expanded clones.

CASSQTGQGAYEQYF	TGTGCCAGCAGCCAAACGGGACAGGGGGCCTACGAGCAGTACTTC	TRBJ2-7	TRBD1	TRBV3-1/TRBV3-2	-
CASSLRSDTQYF	TGTGCCAGTAGTTTGAGATCAGATACGCAGTATTTT	TRBJ2-3	-	TRBV19	once
CASSIGTGDRGYTF	TGTGCCAGCAGCATTGGGACAGGGGATCGTGGCTACACCTTC	TRBJ1-2	TRBD1	TRBV3-1/TRBV3-2	-
CASSQDFGDVYNEQFF	TGCGCCAGCAGCCAAGATTTTGGCGATGTTTACAATGAGCAGTTCTTC	TRBJ2-1	-	TRBV4-3	-
CAISESLGQVFTSPHNSPLHF	TGTGCCATCAGTGAGAGCTTGGGACAGGTTTTCACTTCCCCGCATAATTCACCCCTCCACTTT	TRBJ1-6	TRBD1	TRBV10-3	-
CASSAPGLAANNEQFF	TGTGCCAGCAGTGCGCCGGGACTAGCGGCCAACAATGAGCAGTTCTTC	TRBJ2-1	TRBD2	TRBV28	-
CASSLDGVGEKLFF	TGTGCCAGCAGTTTGGATGGCGTTGGTGAAAAACTGTTTTTT	TRBJ1-4	-	TRBV27	-
CASSDMTGGVNQPQHF	TGTGCCAGCAGTGATATGACGGGGGGCGTCAATCAGCCCCAGCATTTT	TRBJ1-5	-	TRBV25-1	-
CASSLVGFGETQYF	TGCGCCAGCAGCTTGGTTGGATTTGGCGAGACCCAGTACTTC	TRBJ2-5	-	TRBV5-1	-
CATLKLAGGPSYNEQFF	TGTGCCACTTTAAAACTAGCGGGAGGCCCTTCCTACAATGAGCAGTTCTTC	TRBJ2-1	TRBD2	TRBV28	-
CASSPLPNSPLHF	TGTGCCAGCTCCCCCCTCCCAAATTCACCCCTCCACTTT	TRBJ1-6	-	TRBV18	-
CAISGGLLEGAFF	TGTGCCATCAGTGGCGGACTCCTGGAGGGAGCTTTCTTT	TRBJ1-1	-	TRBV10-3	-
CASSPRGSRSNYGYTF	TGTGCCAGCAGCCCCCGAGGGAGTCGCTCTAACTATGGCTACACCTTC	TRBJ1-2	-	TRBV5-4	-
CASSVSADPYEQYF	TGTGCCAGCAGCGTATCGGCGGATCCCTACGAGCAGTACTTC	TRBJ2-7	-	TRBV9	-
CASSPESSGNTIYF	TGTGCCAGCTCACCAGAGAGCTCTGGAAACACCATATATTTT	TRBJ1-3	-	TRBV18	-
CASSLGSEIRSPLHF	TGTGCCAGCAGCTTAGGGTCAGAAATTCGTTCACCCCTCCACTTT	TRBJ1-6	-	TRBV7-9	-
CASSRVSGGNQPQHF	TGTGCCAGCAGCCGAGTTTCGGGGGGCAATCAGCCCCAGCATTTT	TRBJ1-5	-	TRBV28	once
CAIGDKDEQYF	TGTGCCATCGGGGACAAGGACGAGCAGTACTTC	TRBJ2-7	-	TRBV10-3	once
CATSRDWGGQETQYF	TGTGCCACCAGCAGAGATTGGGGGGGGCAAGAGACCCAGTACTTC	TRBJ2-5	TRBD2	TRBV15	-
CASSPFTGTGDEKLFF	TGTGCCAGCTCACCCTTTACCGGGACAGGGGATGAAAAACTGTTTTTT	TRBJ1-4	TRBD1	TRBV18	-
CASSRPTSGSYNEQFF	TGTGCCAGCAGTCGACCGACTAGCGGGAGCTACAATGAGCAGTTCTTC	TRBJ2-1	TRBD2	TRBV6-6	once
CASTPNNEQFF	TGTGCCAGCACGCCTAACAATGAGCAGTTCTTC	TRBJ2-1	-	TRBV2	-
CASSQDHPGLAGSYEQYF	TGTGCCAGCAGCCAAGATCATCCCGGACTAGCGGGTTCCTACGAGCAGTACTTC	TRBJ2-7	TRBD2	TRBV3-1/TRBV3-2	once
CASSRNPRSSYEQYF	TGTGCCAGTAGCCGAAACCCCAGGAGCTCCTACGAGCAGTACTTC	TRBJ2-7	-	TRBV19	-
CASSRQGPSVTLVNSPLHF	TGTGCCAGCAGCCGACAGGGGCCTTCGGTTACCCTAGTGAATTCACCCCTCCACTTT	TRBJ1-6	TRBD1	TRBV27	once
CASSGRLAGAGELFF	TGTGCCAGCAGTGGGAGACTAGCGGGAGCCGGGGAGCTGTTTTTT	TRBJ2-2	TRBD2	TRBV27	-
CASSPDRGEKLFF	TGTGCCAGCAGTCCGGACAGGGGGGAAAAACTGTTTTTT	TRBJ1-4	TRBD1	TRBV7-2	once
CASSRGEPYNEQFF	TGTGCCAGCAGTCGCGGAGAACCCTACAATGAGCAGTTCTTC	TRBJ2-1	-	TRBV28	once
CSASLFGEGLDTEAFF	TGCAGTGCTAGTTTGTTCGGGGAGGGGTTGGACACTGAAGCTTTCTTT	TRBJ1-1	-	TRBV20-1	once
CASSQDRGPAYEQYF	TGTGCCAGCAGCCAAGACAGGGGGCCCGCCTACGAGCAGTACTTC	TRBJ2-7	TRBD1	TRBV3-1/TRBV3-2	-
CASSLDRVDTQYF	TGTGCCAGCAGCTTAGATCGGGTAGATACGCAGTATTTT	TRBJ2-3	-	TRBV11-3	-
CASTPPTYEAFF	TGTGCCAGCACGCCCCCTACTTATGAAGCTTTCTTT	TRBJ1-1	-	TRBV6-5	-
CASSPGGLRAQYF	TGTGCCAGCAGCCCCGGAGGATTGCGGGCGCAGTATTTT	TRBJ2-3	-	TRBV14	-
CAISDSGQGLTGNTIYF	TGTGCCATCAGTGATTCCGGACAGGGCTTAACTGGAAACACCATATATTTT	TRBJ1-3	TRBD1	TRBV10-3	-
CASSLGDEQFF	TGTGCCAGCAGCTTAGGGGATGAGCAGTTCTTC	TRBJ2-1	-	TRBV7-3	-
CATRRTGGTEAFF	TGTGCCACTCGCCGGACAGGGGGCACTGAAGCTTTCTTT	TRBJ1-1	TRBD1	TRBV10-3	-
CASSERGLTGELFF	TGTGCCAGCAGTGAGAGGGGCCTCACCGGGGAGCTGTTTTTT	TRBJ2-2	-	TRBV25-1	-
CASSLRRTEAFF	TGTGCCAGCAGCCTCCGGAGAACTGAAGCTTTCTTT	TRBJ1-1	-	TRBV28	-
CASSRDFTNTGELFF	TGTGCCAGCAGCCGGGACTTCACGAACACCGGGGAGCTGTTTTTT	TRBJ2-2	-	TRBV7-3	-
CASREDVLGGYTF	TGCGCCAGCAGAGAGGATGTACTAGGTGGCTACACCTTC	TRBJ1-2	-	TRBV5-1	-
CASSPKGLTLPDTQYF	TGTGCCAGCAGCCCCAAGGGACTAACCCTCCCAGATACGCAGTATTTT	TRBJ2-3	TRBD2	TRBV5-4	-
CASSLSGLPPLGEQYF	TGTGCCAGCAGCTTATCCGGACTCCCACCCCTAGGCGAGCAGTACTTC	TRBJ2-7	-	TRBV7-2	-
CASSEVFGNGYTF	TGTGCCAGCAGTGAAGTTTTTGGGAATGGCTACACCTTC	TRBJ1-2	-	TRBV6-1	-
CASKSTGGENTEAFF	TGTGCCAGCAAGTCGACAGGGGGCGAGAACACTGAAGCTTTCTTT	TRBJ1-1	TRBD1	TRBV2	-
CASSVGTTADEQYF	TGTGCCAGCAGTGTAGGGACTACCGCTGACGAGCAGTACTTC	TRBJ2-7	TRBD2	TRBV2	-
CASGSGRTAPEAFF	TGTGCCAGCGGGTCTGGTAGGACAGCCCCCGAAGCTTTCTTT	TRBJ1-1	-	TRBV2	-
CASSLTSGSLMYF	TGTGCCAGCAGCTTAACTAGCGGGTCCCTCATGTATTTT	TRBJ2-3	TRBD2	TRBV11-1	-
CASSGTAGGSPLHF	TGTGCCAGTAGCGGGACGGCTGGGGGGTCACCCCTCCACTTT	TRBJ1-6	-	TRBV19	-
CASSPPPGLALTASYEQYF	TGTGCCAGCTCACCACCACCGGGACTAGCGCTGACTGCCTCCTACGAGCAGTACTTC	TRBJ2-7	TRBD2	TRBV18	-
CAGQGYGYTF	TGTGCCGGCCAGGGATACGGCTACACCTTC	TRBJ1-2	-	TRBV2	-
CASSEATNRGANYGYTF	TGTGCCAGCAGTGAAGCGACTAACAGGGGTGCGAACTATGGCTACACCTTC	TRBJ1-2	TRBD1	TRBV6-1	-
CASSPVLAGGIADTQYF	TGCGCCAGCAGCCCAGTGTTAGCGGGAGGTATTGCAGATACGCAGTATTTT	TRBJ2-3	TRBD2	TRBV5-1	-
CASTKPGTGSLEYF	TGTGCCAGCACCAAACCCGGGACAGGGTCCCTCGAGTACTTC	TRBJ2-7	TRBD1	TRBV28	-